These 17 T cell receptor beta chains were all obtained from the same sample, sequenced in a study of shared clonotypes between healthy human individuals (dated by TCRdb to between 2020 and 2021). Library method: the immunoSEQ multiplex PCR assay. Imported from immuneACCESS, the table was reduced by TCRdb to in-frame sequences with V and J called. These copies leave out some clones; in studies compared against another copy, an unresolved V gene accounts for under half, and the cause of the remainder is not known. Recorded for this sample are around 940,000 clones; less than 85% of them occurred a single time. The ten largest clones take up over 1.3% of the sample. Material for sequencing was memory CD4+ T cells sorted from blood. In light of the paper, this sample's cell subset or site label describes: CD45RA-negative fraction. These receptors came from a man younger than 35 in good health.

This clone appeared once. This chain links TRBV5-1 with TRBJ2-7; the D call may be TRBD1 or TRBD2 (5 bases each). Germline V gene lookup returns CDR1 SGHRS and CDR2 YFSETQ. Trimming removed 4 bases at V and 5 bases at J, with 16 bases between. The CDR3 extends over 14 amino acids. CDR3 loop: CASSGGLVSDEQYF. The CDR3 nucleotides read TGCGCCAGCAGCGGGGGTTTGGTTTCCGACGAGCAGTACTTC. Full variable domain (outside the CDR3, taken from reference TRBV5-1 and TRBJ2-7): KAGVTQTPRYLIKTRGQQVTLSCSPISGHRSVSWYQQTPGQGLQFLFEYFSETQRNKGNFPGRFSGRQFSNSRSEMNVSTLELGDSALYLCASSGGLVSDEQYFGPGTRLTVT.

This clone was observed a few times. This CDR3 reads CASSIPSGYAKNIQYF. CDR3 nucleotide sequence: TGTGCCAGTAGTATTCCTAGCGGGTACGCCAAAAACATTCAGTACTTC. The gene calls are TRBV19 and TRBJ2-4; 8 nucleotides line up with TRBD2. The V segment lost 3 bases and the J segment 1 base; nucleotides outside the gene matches: 5. The V gene's germline CDR1 is LNHDA and CDR2 SQIVND (reference sequence). The CDR3 extends over 16 amino acids.

In its sample, this clone was seen a few times. This sequence joins TRBV27 and TRBJ2-1, with D possibly being TRBD1 (5 bases). The CDR3 runs to 14 residues. Looked up from germline, CDR1 is MNHEY and CDR2 is SMNVEV (reference sequence). V was pared by 0 bases and J by 3 bases, with 6 bases between. CDR3 nucleotide sequence: TGTGCCAGCAGTTTATCGGGGCTCTACAATGAGCAGTTCTTC. Amino acids: CASSLSGLYNEQFF.

This clone was detected once. This clone may be a read error of a much larger clone one base away. The gene calls are TRBV7-9 and TRBJ2-3; D is ambiguous. Germline-derived CDR1 and CDR2 are SEHNR and FQNEAQ (reference sequence). The CDR3 totals 12 residues. Trimming took 1 base from V and 4 from J, leaving 3 bases between them. Written as DNA, the CDR3 is TGTGCCAGCAGCTTAGATGCAGATACGCAGTATTTT. It yields the protein CASSLDADTQYF.

The J gene is TRBJ2-6, the V gene TRBV4-1, with D tentatively TRBD2 (7 bases). V shed 0 bases and J shed 0 bases, with 21 bases lying between them. Germline V gene sequence: CDR1 MGHRA, CDR2 YSYEKL. CDR3 length: 21 amino acids. CDR3 in DNA: TGCGCCAGCAGCCAAGATCGGGCGGGGGCAGACAAATACTCTGGGGCCAACGTCCTGACTTTC. Residues: CASSQDRAGADKYSGANVLTF.

In the case of this clone: A much larger clone sits a single nucleotide away, making a read error possible. The chain carries TRBV7-6 and TRBJ1-1; D is perhaps TRBD1 (5 bases). Germline V gene sequence: CDR1 SGHVS, CDR2 FNYEAQ. Trimming pared 4 bases from V and 1 base from J, leaving 7 bases between. This CDR3 is 13 amino acids long. This chain's CDR3 is CASSSQENTEAFF. Here the CDR3 DNA reads TGTGCCAGCAGCTCACAGGAGAACACTGAAGCTTTCTTT.

Only a few counts were recorded for this clone. The V call is TRBV7-9, the J call TRBJ1-6, with unresolved D. The V and J ends lost 11 bases and 7 bases respectively, with 9 bases between them. The CDR3 runs to 11 residues. Germline V gives CDR1 SEHNR, CDR2 FQNEAQ (reference sequence). CDR3 region: CASSENSPLHF. In DNA, the CDR3 is TGTGCCTCATCGGAAAATTCACCCCTCCACTTT. Based on the CDR3 plus reference TRBV7-9 and TRBJ1-6, the full variable domain is DTGVSQNPRHKITKRGQNVTFRCDPISEHNRLYWYRQTLGQGPEFLTYFQNEAQLEKSRLLSDRFSAERPKGSFSTLEIQRTEQGDSAMYLCASSENSPLHFGNGTRLTVT.

The CDR3, as DNA: TGTGCCAGCAGTAGAGACCGTTTGTACGAGCAGTACTTC. It specifies CASSRDRLYEQYF. The chain uses TRBV6-1 and TRBJ2-7; D is unclear. CDR1 is MNHNS, CDR2 SASEGT, per germline. This CDR3 region has 13 residues. The V gene lost 5 bases and the J gene lost 4 bases, with 12 bases spanning the gap.

The rearrangement joins TRBV7-9 to TRBJ2-3; D possibly corresponds to TRBD2 (5 bases). V gave up 5 bases and J gave up 4 bases, with 13 bases separating them. This CDR3 is built from 14 residues. Germline V lookup: CDR1 SEHNR, CDR2 FQNEAQ (reference sequence). The CDR3 loop reads CASSRPTSADTQYF. CDR3 in DNA: TGTGCCAGCAGCCGGCCAACTAGTGCAGATACGCAGTATTTT.

The chain carries TRBV7-6 and TRBJ2-7; 8 nucleotides line up with TRBD2. Per germline, CDR1 SGHVS and CDR2 FNYEAQ. This CDR3 is built from 16 residues. With V trimmed by 1 base and J by 5 bases, 10 bases remained unmatched. CDR3 residues: CASSLDQPGGSHEQYF. The CDR3 DNA reads as TGTGCCAGCAGCTTAGACCAGCCGGGAGGGTCACACGAGCAGTACTTC.

The rearrangement joins TRBV6-1 to TRBJ1-2, with D unclear. V lost 11 bases and J 8 bases, leaving 18 bases between the germline ends. The CDR3 runs to 12 residues. Per germline, CDR1 MNHNS and CDR2 SASEGT. The CDR3 loop is CAGTRAGGGYTF. DNA for the CDR3: TGTGCCGGTACGAGGGCCGGAGGCGGCTACACCTTC.

For this clone: In the same sample, other DNA sequences code for this CDR3. This chain links TRBV6-5 with TRBJ1-6, with 8 bases aligning to TRBD1. V lost 5 bases and J lost 7; bases outside the gene matches: 4. Per germline, CDR1 MNHEY and CDR2 SVGAGI. This CDR3 spans 14 amino acids. The DNA of the CDR3 is TGTGCCAGCAGTAGGACAGGGAACAATTCACCCCTCCACTTT. The encoded protein is CASSRTGNNSPLHF.

V usage is TRBV19 and J usage is TRBJ2-1, with unresolved D. The V gene's germline CDR1 is LNHDA and CDR2 SQIVND (reference sequence). The CDR3 totals 16 residues. V lost 1 base to trimming and J lost 3 bases, with 13 bases between them. CDR3 DNA sequence: TGTGCCAGTAGTATAGTTCACAGATCCGACTACAATGAGCAGTTCTTC. Residues: CASSIVHRSDYNEQFF.

The chain combines TRBV29-1 with TRBJ2-1; 11 nucleotides line up with TRBD2. Germline V CDR1 and CDR2: SQVTM, ANQGSEA. The V gene end was trimmed by 5 bases and the J gene end by 4 bases; junction bases not matched to a gene: 4. The CDR3 has 14 residues. The CDR3 nucleotides read TGCAGCGTTTGGGCTAGCGGGGGGTACAATGAGCAGTTCTTC. Amino acid sequence: CSVWASGGYNEQFF.

The chain uses TRBV25-1 and TRBJ2-5; D possibly corresponds to TRBD2 (5 bases). In germline, CDR1 is MGHDK, CDR2 SYGVNS. V was pared by 3 bases and J by 0 bases, with 17 bases between. There are 17 residues in the CDR3. As DNA, the CDR3 is TGTGCCAGCAGTGAGGGTCGCCTCACCGGGAACCAAGAGACCCAGTACTTC. It translates to CASSEGRLTGNQETQYF.

This clone was seen a few times. The chain is built from TRBV19 and TRBJ1-5, with unresolved D. V was clipped by 7 bases and J by 7 bases, with 17 bases between them. The CDR3 is 14 residues long. Germline CDR1 LNHDA, CDR2 SQIVND (reference sequence). As DNA, the CDR3 is TGTGCCAGTACCCGTGACCTTCTTCGACAGCCCCAGCATTTT. It translates to CASTRDLLRQPQHF.

This sequence joins TRBV29-1 and TRBJ2-1; TRBD2 agrees at 9 bases. This CDR3 comprises 14 residues. V was pared by 7 bases and J by 6 bases, with 10 bases of the junction left unmatched. CDR1 SQVTM and CDR2 ANQGSEA come from the germline V gene. The CDR3 sequence is CSGERGAGANEQFF. CDR3 nucleotide sequence: TGCAGCGGAGAGCGGGGGGCCGGGGCCAATGAGCAGTTCTTC.